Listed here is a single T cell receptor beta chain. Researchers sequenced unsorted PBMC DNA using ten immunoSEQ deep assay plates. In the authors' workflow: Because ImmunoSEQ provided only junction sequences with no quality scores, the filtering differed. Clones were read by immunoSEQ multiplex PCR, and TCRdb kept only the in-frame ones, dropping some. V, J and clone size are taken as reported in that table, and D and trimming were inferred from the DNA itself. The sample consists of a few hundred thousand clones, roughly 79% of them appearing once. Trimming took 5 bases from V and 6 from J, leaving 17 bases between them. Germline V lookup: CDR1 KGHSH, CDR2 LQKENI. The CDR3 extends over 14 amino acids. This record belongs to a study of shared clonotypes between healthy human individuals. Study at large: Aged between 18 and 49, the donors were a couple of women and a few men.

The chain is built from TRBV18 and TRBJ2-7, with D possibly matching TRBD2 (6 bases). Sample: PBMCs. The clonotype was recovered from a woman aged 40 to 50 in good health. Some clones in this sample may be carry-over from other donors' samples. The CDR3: CASSAASVEGEQYF. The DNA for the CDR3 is TGTGCCAGCTCAGCAGCTAGCGTAGAGGGCGAGCAGTACTTC.